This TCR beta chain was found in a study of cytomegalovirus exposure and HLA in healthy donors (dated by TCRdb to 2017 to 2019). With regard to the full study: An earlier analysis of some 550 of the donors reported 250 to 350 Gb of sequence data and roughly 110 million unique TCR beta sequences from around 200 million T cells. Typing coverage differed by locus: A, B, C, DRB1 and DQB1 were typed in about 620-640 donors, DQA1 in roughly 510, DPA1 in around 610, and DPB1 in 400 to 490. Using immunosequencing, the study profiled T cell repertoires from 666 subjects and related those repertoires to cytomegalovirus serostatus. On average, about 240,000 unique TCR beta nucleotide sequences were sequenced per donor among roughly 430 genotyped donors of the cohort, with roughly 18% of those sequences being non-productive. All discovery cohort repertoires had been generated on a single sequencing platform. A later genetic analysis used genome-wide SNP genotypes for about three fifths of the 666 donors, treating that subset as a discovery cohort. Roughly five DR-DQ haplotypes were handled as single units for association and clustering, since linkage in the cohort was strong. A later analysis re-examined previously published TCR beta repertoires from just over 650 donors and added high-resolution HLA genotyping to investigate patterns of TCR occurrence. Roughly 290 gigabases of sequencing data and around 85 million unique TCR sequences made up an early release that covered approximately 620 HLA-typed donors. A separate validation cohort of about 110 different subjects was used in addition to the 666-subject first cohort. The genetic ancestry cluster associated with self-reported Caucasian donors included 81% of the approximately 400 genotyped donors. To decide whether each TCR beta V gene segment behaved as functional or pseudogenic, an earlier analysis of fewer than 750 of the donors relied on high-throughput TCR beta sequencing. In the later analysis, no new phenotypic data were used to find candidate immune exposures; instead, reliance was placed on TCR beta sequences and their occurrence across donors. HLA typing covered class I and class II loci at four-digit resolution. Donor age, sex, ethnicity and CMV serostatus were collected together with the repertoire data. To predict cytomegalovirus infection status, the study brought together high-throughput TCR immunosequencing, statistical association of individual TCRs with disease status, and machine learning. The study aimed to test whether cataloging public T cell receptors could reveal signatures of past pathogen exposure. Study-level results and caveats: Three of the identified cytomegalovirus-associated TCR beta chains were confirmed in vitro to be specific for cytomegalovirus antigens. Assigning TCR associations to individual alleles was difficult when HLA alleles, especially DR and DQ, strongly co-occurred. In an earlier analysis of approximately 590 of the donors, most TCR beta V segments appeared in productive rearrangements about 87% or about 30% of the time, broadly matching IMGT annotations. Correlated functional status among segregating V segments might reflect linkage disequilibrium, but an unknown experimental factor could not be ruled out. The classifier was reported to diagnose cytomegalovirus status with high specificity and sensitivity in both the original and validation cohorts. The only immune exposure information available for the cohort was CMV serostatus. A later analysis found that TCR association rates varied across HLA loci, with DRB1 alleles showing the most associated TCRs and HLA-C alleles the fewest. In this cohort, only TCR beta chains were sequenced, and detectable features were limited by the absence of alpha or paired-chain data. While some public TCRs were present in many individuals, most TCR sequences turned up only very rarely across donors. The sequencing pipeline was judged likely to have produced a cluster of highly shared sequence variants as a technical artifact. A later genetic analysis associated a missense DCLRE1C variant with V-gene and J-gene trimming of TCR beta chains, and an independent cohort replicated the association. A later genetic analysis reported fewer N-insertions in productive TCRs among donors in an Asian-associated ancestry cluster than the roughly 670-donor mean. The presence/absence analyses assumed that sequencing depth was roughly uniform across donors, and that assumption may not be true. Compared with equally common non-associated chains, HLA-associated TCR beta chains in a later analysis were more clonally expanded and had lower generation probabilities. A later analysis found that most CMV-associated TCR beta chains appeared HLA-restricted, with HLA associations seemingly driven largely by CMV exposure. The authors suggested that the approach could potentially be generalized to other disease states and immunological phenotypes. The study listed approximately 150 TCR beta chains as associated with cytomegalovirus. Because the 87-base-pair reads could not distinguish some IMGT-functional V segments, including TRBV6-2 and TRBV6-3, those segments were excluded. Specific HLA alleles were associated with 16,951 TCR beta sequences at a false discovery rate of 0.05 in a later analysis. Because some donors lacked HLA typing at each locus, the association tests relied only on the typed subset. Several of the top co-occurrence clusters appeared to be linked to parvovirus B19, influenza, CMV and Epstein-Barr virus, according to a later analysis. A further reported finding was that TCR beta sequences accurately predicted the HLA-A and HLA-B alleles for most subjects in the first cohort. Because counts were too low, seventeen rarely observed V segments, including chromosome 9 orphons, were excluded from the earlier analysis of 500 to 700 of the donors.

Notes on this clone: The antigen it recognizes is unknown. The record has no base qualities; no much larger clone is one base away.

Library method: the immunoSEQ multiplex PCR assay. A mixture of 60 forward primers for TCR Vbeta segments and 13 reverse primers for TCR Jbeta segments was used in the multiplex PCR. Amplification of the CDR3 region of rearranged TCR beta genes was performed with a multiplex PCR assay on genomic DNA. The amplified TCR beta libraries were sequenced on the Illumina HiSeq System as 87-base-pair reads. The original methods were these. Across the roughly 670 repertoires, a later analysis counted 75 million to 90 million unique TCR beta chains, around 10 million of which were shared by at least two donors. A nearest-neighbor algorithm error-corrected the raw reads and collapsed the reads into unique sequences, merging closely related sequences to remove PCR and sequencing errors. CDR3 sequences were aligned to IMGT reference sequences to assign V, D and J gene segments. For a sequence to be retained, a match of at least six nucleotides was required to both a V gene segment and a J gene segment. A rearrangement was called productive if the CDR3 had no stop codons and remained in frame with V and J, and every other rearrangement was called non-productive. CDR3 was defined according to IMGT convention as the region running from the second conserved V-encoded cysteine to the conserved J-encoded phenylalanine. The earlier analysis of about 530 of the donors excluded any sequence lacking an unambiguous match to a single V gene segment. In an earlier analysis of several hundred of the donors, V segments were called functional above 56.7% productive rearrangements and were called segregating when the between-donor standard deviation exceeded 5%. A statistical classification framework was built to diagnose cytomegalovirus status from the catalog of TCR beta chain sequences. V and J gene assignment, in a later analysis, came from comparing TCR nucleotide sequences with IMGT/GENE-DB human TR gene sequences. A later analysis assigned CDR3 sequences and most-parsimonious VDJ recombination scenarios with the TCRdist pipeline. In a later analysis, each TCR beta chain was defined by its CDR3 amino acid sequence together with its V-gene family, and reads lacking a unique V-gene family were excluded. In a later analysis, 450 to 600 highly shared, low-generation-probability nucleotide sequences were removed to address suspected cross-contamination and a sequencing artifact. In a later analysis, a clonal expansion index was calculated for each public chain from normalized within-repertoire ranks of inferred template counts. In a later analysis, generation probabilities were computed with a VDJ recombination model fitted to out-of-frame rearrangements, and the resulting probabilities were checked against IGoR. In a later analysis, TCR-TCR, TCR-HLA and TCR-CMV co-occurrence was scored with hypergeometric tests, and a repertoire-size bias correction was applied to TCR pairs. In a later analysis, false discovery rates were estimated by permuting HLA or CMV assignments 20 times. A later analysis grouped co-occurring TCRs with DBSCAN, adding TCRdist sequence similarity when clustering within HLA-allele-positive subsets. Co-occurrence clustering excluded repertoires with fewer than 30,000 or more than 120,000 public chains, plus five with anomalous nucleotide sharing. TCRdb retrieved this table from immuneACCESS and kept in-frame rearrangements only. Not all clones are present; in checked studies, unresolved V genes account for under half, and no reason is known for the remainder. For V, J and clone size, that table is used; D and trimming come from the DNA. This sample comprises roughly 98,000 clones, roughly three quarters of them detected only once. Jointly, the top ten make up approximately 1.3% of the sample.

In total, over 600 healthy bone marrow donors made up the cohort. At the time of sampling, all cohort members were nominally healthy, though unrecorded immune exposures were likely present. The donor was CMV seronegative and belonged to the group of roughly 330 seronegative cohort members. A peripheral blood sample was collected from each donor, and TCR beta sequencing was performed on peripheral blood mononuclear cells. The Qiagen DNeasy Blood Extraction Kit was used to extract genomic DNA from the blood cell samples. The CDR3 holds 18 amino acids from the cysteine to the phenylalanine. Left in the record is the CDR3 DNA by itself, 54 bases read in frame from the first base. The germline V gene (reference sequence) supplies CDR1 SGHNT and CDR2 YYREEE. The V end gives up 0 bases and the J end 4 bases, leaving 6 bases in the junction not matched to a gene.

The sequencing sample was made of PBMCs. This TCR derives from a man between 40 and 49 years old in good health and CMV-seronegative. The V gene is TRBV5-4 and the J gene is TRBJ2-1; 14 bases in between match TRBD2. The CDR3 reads CASSLGVGLAGGYNEQFF. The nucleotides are TGTGCCAGCAGCTTGGGAGTTGGACTAGCGGGGGGATACAATGAGCAGTTCTTC.